These T cell receptor beta chains were read from a single sample in a study of cytomegalovirus exposure and HLA in healthy donors. TCRdb keeps only in-frame clones here, not all; method: immunoSEQ multiplex PCR. The sample lists 130,000 to 150,000 clones; around four fifths were seen once. Specimen: PBMCs. These receptors all stem from a female donor in good health and CMV-seronegative. The CDR3 runs from the conserved cysteine through the conserved F or W. Each record gives: CDR3 protein, V gene.

CDR3aa: CASSDGEANTGELFF
v_gene: TRBV9

CDR3aa: CASSSLTGELFF
v_gene: TRBV7-9

CDR3aa: CASSYSTGTGYNEQFF
v_gene: TRBV6-5

CDR3aa: CASSTTRGAGELFF
v_gene: TRBV19

CDR3aa: CASSIVAGDDEQYF
v_gene: TRBV6-6

CDR3aa: CASSATGSPRYEQYF
v_gene: TRBV19

CDR3aa: CASSIYGGTQYF
v_gene: TRBV19

CDR3aa: CASSVGPVNTEAFF
v_gene: TRBV4-1

CDR3aa: CASSLRTSGNEQFF
v_gene: TRBV27

CDR3aa: CASSTQQNFNTEAFF
v_gene: TRBV7-9

CDR3aa: CASTRDWSNQPQHF
v_gene: TRBV6-1

CDR3aa: CASSAPTGMNTEAFF
v_gene: TRBV2

CDR3aa: CASSLTVAGGTEAFF
v_gene: TRBV7-3

CDR3aa: CAWDHRYNSPLHF
v_gene: TRBV30

CDR3aa: CASSLGEGLHDEQFF
v_gene: TRBV5-4

CDR3aa: CAWSTRQGPNYGYTF
v_gene: TRBV30

CDR3aa: CASSLGARTDTQYF
v_gene: TRBV5-1

CDR3aa: CASSEELVGSREETQYF
v_gene: TRBV6-1

CDR3aa: CASTLSGGTGELFF
v_gene: TRBV19

CDR3aa: CASSFQGVNTEAFF
v_gene: TRBV6-5

CDR3aa: CASSYGTSGTDTQYF
v_gene: TRBV6-5

CDR3aa: CASSYPKTGSAYGYPF
v_gene: TRBV6-6

CDR3aa: CASSQEGPRTGGYGYTF
v_gene: TRBV4-2

CDR3aa: CASRTASYEQYF
v_gene: TRBV25-1

CDR3aa: CASSFGTGGEGAAFF
v_gene: TRBV7-9

CDR3aa: CASSGDSYETQYF
v_gene: TRBV28

CDR3aa: CASSPLDRDSNGYTF
v_gene: TRBV27

CDR3aa: CATSRTGTLPGTQYF
v_gene: TRBV15

CDR3aa: CASSFKLGLAGGVGTDTQYF
v_gene: TRBV5-1

CDR3aa: CASSPGTSGRGEQFF
v_gene: TRBV27

CDR3aa: CASSQAFGRAPNEQFF
v_gene: TRBV28

CDR3aa: CASSTDTNTEAFF
v_gene: TRBV7-8

CDR3aa: CAWSTGQVLRSGANVLTF
v_gene: TRBV30

CDR3aa: CASSAHRGSGNTIYF
v_gene: TRBV7-3

CDR3aa: CASSPRDRKIAKNIQYF
v_gene: TRBV27

CDR3aa: CASSIYLGQVHYGYTF
v_gene: TRBV19

CDR3aa: CASSSDRANQPQHF
v_gene: TRBV19

CDR3aa: CASSLEGVRTNEKLFF
v_gene: TRBV5-5

CDR3aa: CASSSLAGQETQYF
v_gene: TRBV19

CDR3aa: CASSLAARGLNIQYF
v_gene: TRBV7-2

CDR3aa: CASSRSGKETQYF
v_gene: TRBV28

CDR3aa: CASSYRSDTEAFF
v_gene: TRBV6-5

CDR3aa: CASSLGGDYTEAFF
v_gene: TRBV7-8

CDR3aa: CASNQAPNTEAFF
v_gene: TRBV28

CDR3aa: CATSAIQGVWEKLFF
v_gene: TRBV15

CDR3aa: CASSPSGTARSYTF
v_gene: TRBV28

CDR3aa: CASSGFSSYNEQFF
v_gene: TRBV2